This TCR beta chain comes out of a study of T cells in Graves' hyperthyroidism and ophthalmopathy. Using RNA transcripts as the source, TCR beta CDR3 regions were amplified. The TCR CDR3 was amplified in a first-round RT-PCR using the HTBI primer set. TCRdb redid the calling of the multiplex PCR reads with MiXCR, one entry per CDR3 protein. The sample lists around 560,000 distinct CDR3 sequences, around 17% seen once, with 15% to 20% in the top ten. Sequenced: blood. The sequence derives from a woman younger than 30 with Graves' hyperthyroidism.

CDR3 region: CASSLPGTGYTQPQHF. In DNA form, the CDR3 reads TGTGCCAGCAGCTTACCCGGGACAGGGTATACTCAGCCCCAGCATTTT. The chain links TRBV7-2 to TRBJ1-5, with 9 positions matching TRBD1. Germline V lookup: CDR1 SGHTA, CDR2 FQGNSA. This CDR3 is 16 amino acids long. The trim removed 2 bases at V and 6 bases at J, leaving 8 bases unmatched.